The source of this TCR beta chain is a study of CD8 T cells in ankylosing spondylitis. The junction had 6 bases not matched to a gene; V was cut back by 5 bases and J by 2 bases. This CDR3 has 15 amino acids. Germline assignment: CDR1 SGHTA and CDR2 FQGNSA. A single record per CDR3 protein comes from TCRdb applying MiXCR to the 5' RACE reads. The sample has 200,000 to 250,000 distinct CDR3 sequences, 8% to 11% seen once; the top ten hold under 25%. Whole-study results and caveats: Within peripheral blood, clones linked to disease were CD8+ and relatively rare.

This clonotype was seen more than once but under ten times. No antigen is known for it. The rearrangement joins TRBV7-2 to TRBJ2-5, with TRBD2 identical over 9 bases. The TCR sequence derives from a male donor with ankylosing spondylitis or in good health (not recorded which). The specimen was blood, either unsorted or a sorted T cell fraction (not recorded which). The CDR3 DNA reads TGTGCCAGCAGCAAACCCACTAGCGGGCAAGAGACCCAGTACTTC. Its protein is CASSKPTSGQETQYF.